What follows are 5 T cell receptor beta chains derived from one specimen sequenced in a study of neurological immune-mediated disorders. One entry per CDR3 protein, called by TCRdb with MiXCR from the 5' RACE reads. The sample includes some 60,000 distinct CDR3 sequences, around 4.7% seen only once; the top ten take roughly 3.2%. Material: PBMCs. The receptors were gathered from a woman aged 50 to 60 with multiple sclerosis.

This clonotype was seen repeatedly, ten times or more. The rearrangement uses TRBV9 and TRBJ1-1; unclear D gene. This CDR3 has 14 residues. Per the germline V gene, CDR1 is SGDLS and CDR2 is YYNGEE. Trimming stripped 2 bases from V and 4 bases from J, with 12 bases between. The DNA of the CDR3 is TGTGCCAGCAGCGTTGACTTTCTGGGCACTGAAGCTTTCTTT. Encoded protein: CASSVDFLGTEAFF.

This clonotype counts as medium-sized (0.01 to 0.1%). The genes are TRBV29-1 and TRBJ2-1, with D perhaps TRBD1 or TRBD2 (5 bases each). Germline V gene sequence: CDR1 SQVTM, CDR2 ANQGSEA. Trimming shortened V by 7 bases and J by 7 bases, and 14 bases separated the two germline ends. The CDR3 is 12 residues long. The CDR3: CSAGDGSNEQFF. CDR3 nucleotide sequence: TGCAGCGCTGGGGACGGATCTAATGAGCAGTTCTTC.

This clonotype was recorded many times. This chain connects TRBV27 to TRBJ2-1; 10 nucleotides line up with TRBD1. Germline-derived CDR1 and CDR2 are MNHEY and SMNVEV (reference sequence). The length of the CDR3 is 15 residues. J was trimmed by 3 bases and V by 10 bases; bases with no gene match: 9. CDR3 sequence reads: CAIASRDRGYNEQFF. The CDR3 nucleotides are TGTGCCATCGCCTCTCGGGACAGGGGCTACAATGAGCAGTTCTTC.

In its sample, this clonotype was seen many times. The rearrangement uses TRBV12-3 or TRBV12-4 and TRBJ1-3; perhaps TRBD1 as D (6 bases). The CDR3 is 17 residues long. The germline V and J ends were trimmed by 4 bases and 0 bases, with 16 bases remaining between them. The CDR3 region has the DNA TGTGCCAGCAGTTCAAGTGGGGGGGGCCGCTCTGGAAACACCATATATTTT. Protein sequence: CASSSSGGGRSGNTIYF.

This clonotype appeared many times. The chain is built from TRBV7-2 and TRBJ2-5; D may match TRBD1 or TRBD2 (7 bases each). The CDR3 covers 14 residues. With 3 bases removed from V and 5 bases from J, the gap between germline ends came to 13 bases. Germline loops: CDR1 SGHTA, CDR2 FQGNSA. DNA of the CDR3: TGTGCCAGCAGCTTTCAGGGGGGAGGGGAGACCCAGTACTTC. This encodes CASSFQGGGETQYF.